Listed below are T cell receptor beta chains from one sample, sequenced in a study of vaccination and CD4 T cells after COVID-19. TCRdb re-called the PCR reads with MiXCR, one entry per CDR3 protein. This sample has 30,000 to 40,000 distinct CDR3 sequences, with 36% found just once. The sequenced sample was CD4+ T cells from blood, obtained about 7 months after SARS-CoV-2 vaccination. Receptors were obtained from a human donor who had recovered from COVID-19. Each CDR3 is given with its conserved first and last residue. Fields, in order: V gene, J gene, D gene, clone size, CDR3 protein, CDR3 DNA. The D gene is left open where the match is weak. Not every row has a clone size; where given, it reads once, few, many or a size class.

V gene: TRBV20-1
J gene: TRBJ2-1
D gene: .
clone size: .
CDR3 protein: CSARGRGEQFF
CDR3 DNA: TGCAGTGCGAGGGGGAGAGGTGAGCAGTTCTTC

V gene: TRBV20-1
J gene: TRBJ2-7
D gene: TRBD2
clone size: few
CDR3 protein: CSASGRMGPSYEQYF
CDR3 DNA: TGCAGTGCTAGCGGGAGGATGGGACCGAGCTACGAGCAGTACTTC

V gene: TRBV7-2
J gene: TRBJ2-3
D gene: TRBD1
clone size: .
CDR3 protein: CASSLAGTGAQYF
CDR3 DNA: TGTGCCAGCAGCTTAGCGGGGACAGGGGCGCAGTATTTT

V gene: TRBV19
J gene: TRBJ2-7
D gene: .
clone size: few
CDR3 protein: CASSLGEKTAQYF
CDR3 DNA: TGTGCCAGTAGTCTAGGCGAAAAGACCGCGCAGTACTTC

V gene: TRBV6-5
J gene: TRBJ2-7
D gene: .
clone size: .
CDR3 protein: CASSYSGQGSTNF
CDR3 DNA: TGTGCCAGCAGTTACTCGGGACAAGGCTCTACCAACTTC

V gene: TRBV28
J gene: TRBJ1-5
D gene: .
clone size: .
CDR3 protein: CASLTGGGQPQHF
CDR3 DNA: TGTGCCAGCCTCACGGGGGGCGGACAGCCCCAGCATTTT

V gene: TRBV6-5
J gene: TRBJ2-2
D gene: .
clone size: .
CDR3 protein: CASSYKPTGFSGELFF
CDR3 DNA: TGTGCCAGCAGTTACAAGCCTACAGGGTTCAGCGGGGAGCTGTTTTTT

V gene: TRBV2
J gene: TRBJ2-3
D gene: .
clone size: .
CDR3 protein: CASSPLLLTDTQYF
CDR3 DNA: TGTGCCAGCAGCCCATTACTCTTGACGGATACGCAGTATTTT

V gene: TRBV20-1
J gene: TRBJ2-2
D gene: TRBD2
clone size: few
CDR3 protein: CSASWTSGNTGELFF
CDR3 DNA: TGCAGTGCTAGCTGGACTAGCGGGAACACCGGGGAGCTGTTTTTT

V gene: TRBV24-1
J gene: TRBJ1-2
D gene: TRBD1
clone size: once
CDR3 protein: CATSDSMTGNYGYTF
CDR3 DNA: TGTGCCACCAGTGACTCCATGACAGGGAACTATGGCTACACCTTC

V gene: TRBV27
J gene: TRBJ2-7
D gene: .
clone size: .
CDR3 protein: CASSFIQGYEQYF
CDR3 DNA: TGTGCCAGCAGTTTCATCCAGGGCTACGAGCAGTACTTC

V gene: TRBV7-3
J gene: TRBJ2-3
D gene: TRBD2
clone size: few
CDR3 protein: CASSYLAGEPTDTQYF
CDR3 DNA: TGTGCCAGCAGCTACCTAGCGGGAGAGCCCACAGATACGCAGTATTTT

V gene: TRBV18
J gene: TRBJ1-2
D gene: .
clone size: .
CDR3 protein: CASSPGVFPNYGYTF
CDR3 DNA: TGTGCCAGCTCACCGGGGGTGTTCCCTAACTATGGCTACACCTTC

V gene: TRBV20-1
J gene: TRBJ1-5
D gene: .
clone size: few
CDR3 protein: CSGGRRYSNQPQHF
CDR3 DNA: TGCAGTGGGGGGCGGAGGTATAGCAATCAGCCCCAGCATTTT

V gene: TRBV10-1
J gene: TRBJ2-3
D gene: .
clone size: .
CDR3 protein: CASPRVTLHRVTDTQYF
CDR3 DNA: TGCGCCTCTCCGAGGGTGACACTCCATAGGGTAACAGATACGCAGTATTTT

V gene: TRBV20-1
J gene: TRBJ1-1
D gene: .
clone size: few
CDR3 protein: CSARALIRFEAFF
CDR3 DNA: TGCAGTGCTAGAGCCTTGATCCGATTTGAAGCTTTCTTT

V gene: TRBV7-9
J gene: TRBJ2-3
D gene: TRBD1
clone size: .
CDR3 protein: CASSLEDRVDTQYF
CDR3 DNA: TGTGCCAGCAGCTTGGAGGACAGGGTAGATACGCAGTATTTT

V gene: TRBV5-6
J gene: TRBJ2-6
D gene: TRBD1
clone size: .
CDR3 protein: CASTATGSGANVLTF
CDR3 DNA: TGTGCCAGCACCGCGACAGGGTCTGGGGCCAACGTCCTGACTTTC

V gene: TRBV28
J gene: TRBJ2-7
D gene: TRBD2
clone size: .
CDR3 protein: CASSPGTSYSEQYF
CDR3 DNA: TGTGCCAGCAGTCCAGGGACTAGCTACTCCGAGCAGTACTTC

V gene: TRBV6-2/TRBV6-3
J gene: TRBJ1-5
D gene: .
clone size: .
CDR3 protein: CASSYYPGRTSNQPQHF
CDR3 DNA: TGTGCCAGCAGTTATTACCCGGGGAGGACGAGCAATCAGCCCCAGCATTTT

V gene: TRBV12-3/TRBV12-4
J gene: TRBJ1-2
D gene: .
clone size: .
CDR3 protein: CASSLHNYGYTF
CDR3 DNA: TGTGCCAGCAGTTTACATAACTATGGCTACACCTTC

V gene: TRBV19
J gene: TRBJ2-7
D gene: .
clone size: .
CDR3 protein: CASSIPLAPAYEQYF
CDR3 DNA: TGTGCCAGTAGTATCCCACTAGCCCCCGCCTACGAGCAGTACTTC

V gene: TRBV15
J gene: TRBJ2-7
D gene: TRBD1
clone size: .
CDR3 protein: CATSRGPGTGSYEQYF
CDR3 DNA: TGTGCCACCAGCAGAGGACCAGGGACAGGCTCCTACGAGCAGTACTTC

V gene: TRBV6-2/TRBV6-3
J gene: TRBJ2-5
D gene: .
clone size: few
CDR3 protein: CASMPSTQETQYF
CDR3 DNA: TGTGCCAGCATGCCCTCTACGCAAGAGACCCAGTACTTC

V gene: TRBV27
J gene: TRBJ2-1
D gene: .
clone size: .
CDR3 protein: CASRDPYAYNEQFF
CDR3 DNA: TGTGCCAGCCGGGACCCATACGCCTACAATGAGCAGTTCTTC

V gene: TRBV7-8
J gene: TRBJ1-2
D gene: .
clone size: few
CDR3 protein: CASSLARANYGYTF
CDR3 DNA: TGTGCCAGCAGCTTAGCGCGGGCGAACTATGGCTACACCTTC

V gene: TRBV20-1
J gene: TRBJ1-5
D gene: .
clone size: medium-sized
CDR3 protein: CSARIGRNQPQHF
CDR3 DNA: TGCAGTGCTAGAATTGGCAGGAATCAGCCCCAGCATTTT

V gene: TRBV27
J gene: TRBJ1-5
D gene: .
clone size: few
CDR3 protein: CASRTQGLNQPQHF
CDR3 DNA: TGTGCCAGCAGAACCCAGGGCCTCAATCAGCCCCAGCATTTT

V gene: TRBV29-1
J gene: TRBJ1-1
D gene: .
clone size: .
CDR3 protein: CSVEGGAWNTEAFF
CDR3 DNA: TGCAGCGTTGAGGGGGGGGCTTGGAACACTGAAGCTTTCTTT

V gene: TRBV6-1
J gene: TRBJ1-2
D gene: TRBD1
clone size: few
CDR3 protein: CASSETGEGYTF
CDR3 DNA: TGTGCCAGCAGTGAGACAGGGGAAGGCTACACCTTC

V gene: TRBV7-2
J gene: TRBJ2-5
D gene: TRBD1
clone size: .
CDR3 protein: CASSFSGTGGETQYF
CDR3 DNA: TGTGCCAGCAGCTTTAGCGGGACAGGGGGGGAGACCCAGTACTTC

V gene: TRBV7-2
J gene: TRBJ2-3
D gene: .
clone size: .
CDR3 protein: CASSLRRGGTDTQYF
CDR3 DNA: TGTGCCAGCAGCTTGCGGAGGGGAGGCACAGATACGCAGTATTTT

V gene: TRBV20-1
J gene: TRBJ1-5
D gene: .
clone size: .
CDR3 protein: CSALMLGYSNQPQHF
CDR3 DNA: TGCAGTGCCCTTATGCTGGGATATAGCAATCAGCCCCAGCATTTT

V gene: TRBV21-1
J gene: TRBJ2-2
D gene: .
clone size: .
CDR3 protein: CASSKAPRTGNGELFF
CDR3 DNA: TGTGCCAGCAGCAAAGCCCCCCGGACAGGGAACGGGGAGCTGTTTTTT

V gene: TRBV2
J gene: TRBJ2-2
D gene: .
clone size: few
CDR3 protein: CASEGGELFF
CDR3 DNA: TGTGCCAGCGAGGGCGGGGAGCTGTTTTTT

V gene: TRBV6-1
J gene: TRBJ1-1
D gene: .
clone size: few
CDR3 protein: CASESGQREGDTEAFF
CDR3 DNA: TGTGCCAGCGAATCAGGACAGAGAGAAGGTGACACTGAAGCTTTCTTT

V gene: TRBV27
J gene: TRBJ2-3
D gene: TRBD1
clone size: .
CDR3 protein: CASSDDRVSTDTQYF
CDR3 DNA: TGTGCCAGCAGTGACGACAGGGTCTCCACAGATACGCAGTATTTT

V gene: TRBV6-5
J gene: TRBJ2-1
D gene: .
clone size: .
CDR3 protein: CASSSALGGWNNEQFF
CDR3 DNA: TGTGCCAGCAGTTCAGCCTTGGGCGGGTGGAACAATGAGCAGTTCTTC

V gene: TRBV20-1
J gene: TRBJ2-2
D gene: TRBD2
clone size: .
CDR3 protein: CSASGGVPNTGELFF
CDR3 DNA: TGCAGTGCTAGTGGGGGGGTCCCGAACACCGGGGAGCTGTTTTTT

V gene: TRBV6-2/TRBV6-3
J gene: TRBJ1-2
D gene: .
clone size: .
CDR3 protein: CASTGTYFYGYTF
CDR3 DNA: TGTGCCAGTACAGGGACGTACTTCTATGGCTACACCTTC

V gene: TRBV7-3
J gene: TRBJ1-1
D gene: .
clone size: .
CDR3 protein: CASSSPPGTEAFF
CDR3 DNA: TGTGCCAGCAGCTCACCGCCGGGGACTGAAGCTTTCTTT

V gene: TRBV20-1
J gene: TRBJ2-7
D gene: .
clone size: .
CDR3 protein: CSANPWGKDEQYF
CDR3 DNA: TGCAGTGCCAATCCGTGGGGAAAGGACGAGCAGTACTTC

V gene: TRBV20-1
J gene: TRBJ1-5
D gene: TRBD1
clone size: .
CDR3 protein: CSARELITGDGSNQPQHF
CDR3 DNA: TGCAGTGCTAGAGAACTTATTACAGGGGATGGTAGCAATCAGCCCCAGCATTTT